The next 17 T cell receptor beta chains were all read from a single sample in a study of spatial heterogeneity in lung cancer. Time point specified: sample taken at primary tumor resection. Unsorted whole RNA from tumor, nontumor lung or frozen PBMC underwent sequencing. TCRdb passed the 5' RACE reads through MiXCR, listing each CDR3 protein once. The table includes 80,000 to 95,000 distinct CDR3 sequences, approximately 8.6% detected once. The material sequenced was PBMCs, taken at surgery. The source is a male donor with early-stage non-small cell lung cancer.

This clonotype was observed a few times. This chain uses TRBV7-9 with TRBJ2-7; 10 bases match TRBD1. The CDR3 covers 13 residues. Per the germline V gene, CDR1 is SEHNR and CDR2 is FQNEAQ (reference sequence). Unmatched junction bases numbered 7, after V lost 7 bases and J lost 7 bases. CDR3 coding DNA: TGTGCCAGCACCATCGGGACAGGGGTAGAGCAGTACTTC. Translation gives CASTIGTGVEQYF.

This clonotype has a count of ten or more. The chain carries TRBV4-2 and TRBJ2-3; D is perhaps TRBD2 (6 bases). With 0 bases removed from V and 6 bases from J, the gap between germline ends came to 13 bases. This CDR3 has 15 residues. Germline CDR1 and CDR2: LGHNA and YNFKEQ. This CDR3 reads CASSQERRGADTQYF. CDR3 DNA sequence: TGTGCCAGCAGCCAAGAACGGCGGGGCGCGGATACGCAGTATTTT.

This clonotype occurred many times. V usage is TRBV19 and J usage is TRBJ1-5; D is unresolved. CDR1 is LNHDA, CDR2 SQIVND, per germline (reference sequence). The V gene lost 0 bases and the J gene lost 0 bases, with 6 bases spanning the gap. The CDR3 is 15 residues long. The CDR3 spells CASSIEGYSNQPQHF. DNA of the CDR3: TGTGCCAGTAGTATAGAAGGTTATAGCAATCAGCCCCAGCATTTT.

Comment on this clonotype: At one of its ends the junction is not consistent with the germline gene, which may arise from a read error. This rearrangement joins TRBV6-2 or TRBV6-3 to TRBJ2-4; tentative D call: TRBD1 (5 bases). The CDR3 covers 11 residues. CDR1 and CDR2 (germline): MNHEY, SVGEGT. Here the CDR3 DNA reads TGTGCCAGCAGTTGGGTTCGCGAGACAGACTTC. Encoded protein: CASSWVRETDF.

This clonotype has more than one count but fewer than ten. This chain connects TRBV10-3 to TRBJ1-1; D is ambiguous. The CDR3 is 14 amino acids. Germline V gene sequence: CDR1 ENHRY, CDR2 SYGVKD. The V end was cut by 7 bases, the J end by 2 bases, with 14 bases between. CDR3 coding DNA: TGTGCCATCACTACCCAGGCGGCTAACACTGAAGCTTTCTTT. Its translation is CAITTQAANTEAFF.

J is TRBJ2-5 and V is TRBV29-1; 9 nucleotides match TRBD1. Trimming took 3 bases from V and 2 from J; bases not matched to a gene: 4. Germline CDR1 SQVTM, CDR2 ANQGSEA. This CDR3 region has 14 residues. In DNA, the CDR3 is TGCAGCGTTGATCTGGGACAGGGTCAAGAGACCCAGTACTTC. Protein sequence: CSVDLGQGQETQYF.

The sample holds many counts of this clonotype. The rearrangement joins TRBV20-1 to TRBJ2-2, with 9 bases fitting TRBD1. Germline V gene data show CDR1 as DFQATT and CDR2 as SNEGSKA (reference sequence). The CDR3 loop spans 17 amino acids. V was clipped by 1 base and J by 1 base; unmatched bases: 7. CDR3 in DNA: TGCAGTGCTAGAGGGACAGGGGAAACTTGGAACACCGGGGAGCTGTTTTTT. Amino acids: CSARGTGETWNTGELFF.

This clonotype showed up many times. As DNA, the CDR3 is TGTGCCTGGATGGGGGGACAGGGGAATTCACCCCTCCACTTT. It specifies CAWMGGQGNSPLHF. This chain connects TRBV30 to TRBJ1-6, with 10 bases identical to TRBD1. Germline-derived CDR1 and CDR2 are GTSNPN and SVGIG (reference sequence). V shed 4 bases and J 7 bases; nucleotides not matched to a gene: 4. The CDR3 is 14 amino acids.

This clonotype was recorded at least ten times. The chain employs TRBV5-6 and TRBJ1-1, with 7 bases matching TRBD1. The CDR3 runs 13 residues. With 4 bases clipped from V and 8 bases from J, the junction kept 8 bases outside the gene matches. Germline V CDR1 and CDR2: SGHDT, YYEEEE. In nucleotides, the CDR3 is TGTGCCAGCAGCGCGGGACAGCGGACAGAAGCTTTCTTT. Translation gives CASSAGQRTEAFF.

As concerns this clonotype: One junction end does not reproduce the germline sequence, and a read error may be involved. The CDR3 here is CASRGTGTYEQHF. CDR3 bases: TGTGCCAGCCGAGGGACAGGCACCTACGAGCAGCACTTC. The gene calls are TRBV6-2 or TRBV6-3 and TRBJ2-7; TRBD1 agrees at 8 bases. Germline V gene sequence: CDR1 MNHEY, CDR2 SVGEGT. This CDR3 has 13 amino acids.

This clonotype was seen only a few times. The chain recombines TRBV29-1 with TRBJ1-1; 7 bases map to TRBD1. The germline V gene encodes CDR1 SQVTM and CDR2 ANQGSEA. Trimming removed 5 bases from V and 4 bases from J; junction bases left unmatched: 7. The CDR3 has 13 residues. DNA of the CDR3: TGCAGCGTTAGCGAGGGGGCGCTCACTGAAGCTTTCTTT. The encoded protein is CSVSEGALTEAFF.

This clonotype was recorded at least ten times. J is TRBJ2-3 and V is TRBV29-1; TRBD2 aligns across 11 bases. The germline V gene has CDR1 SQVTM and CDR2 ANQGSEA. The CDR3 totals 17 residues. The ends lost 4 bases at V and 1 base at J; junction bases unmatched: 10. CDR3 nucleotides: TGCAGCGTTGTAGGTACTAGCGGGAGCGGAGGCACAGATACGCAGTATTTT. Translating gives CSVVGTSGSGGTDTQYF.

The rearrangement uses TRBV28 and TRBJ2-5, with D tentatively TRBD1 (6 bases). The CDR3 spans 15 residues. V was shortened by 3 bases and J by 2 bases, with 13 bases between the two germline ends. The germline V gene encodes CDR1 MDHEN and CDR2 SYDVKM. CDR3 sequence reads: CASSFADSNQETQYF. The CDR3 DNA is TGTGCCAGCAGTTTTGCGGACAGCAATCAAGAGACCCAGTACTTC.

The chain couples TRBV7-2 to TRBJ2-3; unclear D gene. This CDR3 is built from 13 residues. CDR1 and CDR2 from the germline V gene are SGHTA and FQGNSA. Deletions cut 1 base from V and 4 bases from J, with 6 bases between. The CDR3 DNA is TGTGCCAGCAGCTTAGAATATGCAGATACGCAGTATTTT. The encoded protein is CASSLEYADTQYF.

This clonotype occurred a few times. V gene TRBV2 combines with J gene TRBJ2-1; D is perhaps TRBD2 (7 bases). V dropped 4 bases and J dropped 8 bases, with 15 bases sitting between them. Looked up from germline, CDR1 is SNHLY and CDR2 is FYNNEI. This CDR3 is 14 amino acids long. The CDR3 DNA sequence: TGTGCCAGCAGTGTCGGTCAGGGGAGGGATGAGCAGTTCTTC. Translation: CASSVGQGRDEQFF.

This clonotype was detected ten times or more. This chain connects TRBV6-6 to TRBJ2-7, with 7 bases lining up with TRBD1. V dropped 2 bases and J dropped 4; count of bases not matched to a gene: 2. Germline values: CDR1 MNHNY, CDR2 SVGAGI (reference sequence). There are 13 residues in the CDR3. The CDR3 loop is CASSYDRDYEQYF. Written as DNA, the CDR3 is TGTGCCAGCAGTTACGACAGGGATTACGAGCAGTACTTC.

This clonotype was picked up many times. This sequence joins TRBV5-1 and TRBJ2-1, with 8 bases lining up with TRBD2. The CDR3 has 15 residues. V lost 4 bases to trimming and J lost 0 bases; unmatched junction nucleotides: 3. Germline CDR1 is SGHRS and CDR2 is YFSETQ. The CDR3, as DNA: TGCGCCAGCAGCGAGCGGGAGCGCTCCTACAATGAGCAGTTCTTC. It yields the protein CASSERERSYNEQFF.